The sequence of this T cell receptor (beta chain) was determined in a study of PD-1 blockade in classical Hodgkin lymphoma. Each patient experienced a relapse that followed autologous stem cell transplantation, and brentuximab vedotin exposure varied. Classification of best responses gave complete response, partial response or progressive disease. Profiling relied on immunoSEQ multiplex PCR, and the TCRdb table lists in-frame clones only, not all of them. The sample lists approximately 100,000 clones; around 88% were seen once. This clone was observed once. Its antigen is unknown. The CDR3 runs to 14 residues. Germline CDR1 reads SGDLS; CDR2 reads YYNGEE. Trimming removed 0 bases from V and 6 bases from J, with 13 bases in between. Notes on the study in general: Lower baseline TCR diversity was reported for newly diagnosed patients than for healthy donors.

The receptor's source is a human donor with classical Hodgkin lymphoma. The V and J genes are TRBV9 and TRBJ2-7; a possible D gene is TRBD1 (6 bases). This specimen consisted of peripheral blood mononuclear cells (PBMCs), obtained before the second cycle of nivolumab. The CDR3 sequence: CASSVGDTTGEQYF. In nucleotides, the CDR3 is TGTGCCAGCAGCGTAGGGGACACAACCGGCGAGCAGTACTTC.